This is a list of T cell receptor beta chains from one sample in a study of OX40 agonist ivuxolimab in advanced cancers. Clones were sequenced by immunoSEQ multiplex PCR, and TCRdb holds only the in-frame ones, with some missing. This sample yields under 85,000 clones, of which about 94% are seen a single time; roughly 6.7% belongs to the top ten. This sample comprised CD4+ or CD8+ T cells sorted from blood, obtained in a trial of the OX40 agonist ivuxolimab. The source of these receptors is an adult with an advanced solid tumor such as melanoma, head and neck, liver or kidney cancer. Both conserved end residues are part of each CDR3. The D gene is left open where the match is weak. The size of a clone is reported for some rows only, either as once, few or many, or as a class for expanded clones.

size | J | V | D | CDR3 | DNA
NA | TRBJ1-4 | TRBV5-1 | NA | CASSLVTGGTDEKLFF | TGCGCCAGCAGCTTAGTGACCGGAGGGACCGATGAAAAACTGTTTTTT
NA | TRBJ2-7 | TRBV30 | NA | CAWSVGLATYEQYF | TGTGCCTGGAGTGTAGGTCTAGCGACCTACGAGCAGTACTTC
NA | TRBJ1-2 | TRBV5-1 | NA | CASSLEGDGYTF | TGCGCCAGCAGCTTGGAGGGGGATGGCTACACCTTC
NA | TRBJ2-3 | TRBV19 | NA | CASSERAVVDTQYF | TGTGCCAGTAGTGAGAGGGCAGTTGTAGATACGCAGTATTTT
once | TRBJ1-2 | TRBV7-2 | NA | CASSLAEGASLGYTF | TGTGCCAGCAGCTTAGCGGAAGGAGCGTCCCTTGGCTACACCTTC
NA | TRBJ2-2 | TRBV28 | NA | CASSWASRGPNTGELFF | TGTGCCAGCAGTTGGGCCTCGCGGGGGCCTAACACCGGGGAGCTGTTTTTT
NA | TRBJ1-1 | TRBV29-1 | NA | CSAFLSFTEAFF | TGCAGCGCCTTCCTGTCCTTCACTGAAGCTTTCTTT
NA | TRBJ2-7 | TRBV4-3 | TRBD2 | CASSQDFELAVYEQYF | TGCGCCAGCAGCCAAGATTTCGAACTAGCGGTCTACGAGCAGTACTTC
NA | TRBJ2-5 | TRBV7-8 | TRBD2 | CASSLTTTSGRETQYF | TGTGCCAGCAGCCTGACGACGACTAGCGGGAGGGAGACCCAGTACTTC
NA | TRBJ2-1 | TRBV19 | NA | CASSLLLGSGNEQFF | TGTGCCAGTAGTCTCCTCTTGGGTAGCGGAAATGAGCAGTTCTTC
NA | TRBJ2-1 | TRBV25-1 | NA | CASSEYVGGSYNEQFF | TGTGCCAGCAGTGAATATGTGGGGGGCAGCTACAATGAGCAGTTCTTC
once | TRBJ2-7 | TRBV7-6 | TRBD1 | CASSLGGGTYEQYF | TGTGCCAGCAGCTTAGGAGGGGGCACCTACGAGCAGTACTTC
NA | TRBJ2-2 | TRBV6-1 | TRBD1 | CASSPWTGTTGELFF | TGTGCCAGCAGCCCCTGGACAGGGACGACCGGGGAGCTGTTTTTT
NA | TRBJ1-2 | TRBV9 | TRBD1 | CASSVSNIQGYYGYTF | TGTGCCAGCAGCGTTAGTAACATACAGGGGTACTATGGCTACACCTTC
NA | TRBJ2-5 | TRBV29-1 | TRBD1 | CSVTPGQDPQETQYF | TGCAGCGTTACCCCGGGACAGGACCCCCAAGAGACCCAGTACTTC